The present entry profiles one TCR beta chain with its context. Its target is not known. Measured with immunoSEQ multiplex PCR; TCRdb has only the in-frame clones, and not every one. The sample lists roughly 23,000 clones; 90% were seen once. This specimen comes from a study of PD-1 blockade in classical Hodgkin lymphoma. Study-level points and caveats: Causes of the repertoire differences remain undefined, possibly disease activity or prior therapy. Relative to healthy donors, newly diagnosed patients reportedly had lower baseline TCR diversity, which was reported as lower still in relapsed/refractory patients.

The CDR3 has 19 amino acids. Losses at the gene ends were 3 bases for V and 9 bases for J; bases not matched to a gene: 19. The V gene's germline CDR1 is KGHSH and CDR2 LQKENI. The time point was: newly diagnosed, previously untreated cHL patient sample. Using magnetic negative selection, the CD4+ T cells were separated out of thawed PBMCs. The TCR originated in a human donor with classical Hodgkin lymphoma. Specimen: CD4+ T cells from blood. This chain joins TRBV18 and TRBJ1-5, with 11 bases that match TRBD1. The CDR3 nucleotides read TGTGCCAGCTCACCTCGGGCTCAAACGCATGGGACAGGGGGAGCGCCCCAGCATTTT. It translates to CASSPRAQTHGTGGAPQHF.